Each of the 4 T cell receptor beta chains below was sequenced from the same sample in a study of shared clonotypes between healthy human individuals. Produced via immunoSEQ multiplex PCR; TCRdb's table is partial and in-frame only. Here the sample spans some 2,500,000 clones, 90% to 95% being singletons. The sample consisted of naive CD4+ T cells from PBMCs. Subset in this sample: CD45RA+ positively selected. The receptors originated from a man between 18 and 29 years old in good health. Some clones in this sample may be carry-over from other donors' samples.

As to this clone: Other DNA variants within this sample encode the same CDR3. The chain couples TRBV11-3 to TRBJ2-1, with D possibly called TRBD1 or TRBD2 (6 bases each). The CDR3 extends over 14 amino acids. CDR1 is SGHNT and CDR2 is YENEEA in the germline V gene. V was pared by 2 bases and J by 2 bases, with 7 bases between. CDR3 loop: CASSLRGAYNEQFF. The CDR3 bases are TGTGCCAGCAGCTTAAGGGGGGCCTACAATGAGCAGTTCTTC.

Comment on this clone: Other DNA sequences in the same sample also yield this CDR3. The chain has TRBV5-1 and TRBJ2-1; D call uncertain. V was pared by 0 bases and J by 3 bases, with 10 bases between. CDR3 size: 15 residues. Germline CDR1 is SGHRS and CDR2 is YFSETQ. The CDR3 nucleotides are TGCGCCAGCAGCTTGGCTTCCAGTAGCTACAATGAGCAGTTCTTC. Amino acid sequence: CASSLASSSYNEQFF.

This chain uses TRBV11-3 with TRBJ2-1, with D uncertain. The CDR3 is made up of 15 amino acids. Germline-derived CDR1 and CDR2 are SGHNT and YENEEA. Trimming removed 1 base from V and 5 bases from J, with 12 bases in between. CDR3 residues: CASSLGDSSNNEQFF. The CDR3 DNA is TGTGCCAGCAGCTTAGGCGACTCCTCGAACAATGAGCAGTTCTTC.

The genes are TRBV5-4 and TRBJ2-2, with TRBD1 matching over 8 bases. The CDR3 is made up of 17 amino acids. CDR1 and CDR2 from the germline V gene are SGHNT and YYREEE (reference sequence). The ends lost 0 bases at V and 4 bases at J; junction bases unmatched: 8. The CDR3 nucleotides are TGTGCCAGCAGCTTGGAGTCGGGACAGGCCCTCACCGGGGAGCTGTTTTTT. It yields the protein CASSLESGQALTGELFF.